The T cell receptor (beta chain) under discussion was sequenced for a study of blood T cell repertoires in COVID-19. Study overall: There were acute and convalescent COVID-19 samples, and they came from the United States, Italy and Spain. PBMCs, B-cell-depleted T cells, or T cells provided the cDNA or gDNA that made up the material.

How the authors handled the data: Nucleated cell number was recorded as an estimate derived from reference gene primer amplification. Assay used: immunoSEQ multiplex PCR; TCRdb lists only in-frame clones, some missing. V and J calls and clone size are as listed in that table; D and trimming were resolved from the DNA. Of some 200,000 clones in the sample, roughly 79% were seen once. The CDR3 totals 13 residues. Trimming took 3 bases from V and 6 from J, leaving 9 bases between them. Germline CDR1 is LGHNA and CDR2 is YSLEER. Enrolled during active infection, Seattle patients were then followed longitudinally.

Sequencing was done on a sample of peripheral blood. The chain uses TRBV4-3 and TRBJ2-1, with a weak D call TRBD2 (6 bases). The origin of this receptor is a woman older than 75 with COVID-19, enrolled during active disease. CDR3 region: CASSQEGANEQFF. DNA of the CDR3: TGCGCCAGCAGCCAGGAGGGTGCCAATGAGCAGTTCTTC.